This section outlines one T cell receptor (beta chain) sequence together with its context. Its target is not known. CDR1 KGHSH and CDR2 LQKENI come from the germline V gene. V trimming: 3 bases; J trimming: 3 bases; junction bases outside the gene matches: 3. There are 16 residues in the CDR3. Separation from the approximately 660-subject first cohort characterized the roughly 130-subject validation cohort, to which the donors belonged. Generated by immunoSEQ multiplex PCR, the TCRdb table keeps only in-frame clones and is missing some. There are tens of thousands of clones in the sample; roughly 96% occur only once, and approximately 1.4% lies in the top ten. These data are taken from a study of cytomegalovirus exposure and HLA in healthy donors. Study findings and constraints: Researchers counted 150 to 200 TCR beta chains as cytomegalovirus-associated. Researchers reported that a few CMV-associated chains were confirmed in vitro as CMV antigen-specific. The TCR clusters that emerged in the first cohort tended, a later analysis found, to co-occur in the approximately 130 validation repertoires.

The chain employs TRBV18 and TRBJ2-7; 15 positions agree with TRBD2. Input material: PBMCs. The source of this sequence is a woman aged 18-29 years in good health and CMV-seronegative. The CDR3 DNA reads TGTGCCAGCTCACCGCCGGGACTAGCGGGAGGCTACGAGCAGTACTTC. Translation gives CASSPPGLAGGYEQYF.